The rows below give T cell receptor beta chains drawn from one sample of a study of T cell changes during pregnancy in multiple sclerosis. Sequencing used immunoSEQ multiplex PCR; TCRdb keeps in-frame clones, though not all of them. The data show 65,000 to 80,000 clones, just over 90% seen once. The sequencing used peripheral blood, collected in the third trimester of pregnancy. All receptors come from a female donor with multiple sclerosis, enrolled in a pregnancy study. The CDR3 runs from the conserved cysteine through the conserved F or W. Fields, in order: clone size, D gene, V gene, J gene, CDR3 protein, CDR3 DNA. D genes are given only for firm matches. A row's size may be missing; if present it is once, few, many or a size class.

.	.	TRBV5-6	TRBJ2-3	CASSLVAGGTDTQYF	TGTGCCAGCAGCTTGGTGGCAGGGGGGACAGATACGCAGTATTTT
.	.	TRBV19	TRBJ1-1	CASSTEQGRGAFF	TGTGCCAGTAGTACCGAGCAGGGTCGGGGGGCTTTCTTT
few	TRBD2	TRBV27	TRBJ2-7	CASSLGTSEQYF	TGTGCCAGCAGTTTGGGGACTAGCGAGCAGTACTTC
.	TRBD1	TRBV18	TRBJ1-1	CASSLGQDSEAFF	TGTGCCAGCTCACTTGGACAGGACTCTGAAGCTTTCTTT
.	TRBD1	TRBV5-8	TRBJ2-5	CASSRDRAETQYF	TGTGCCAGCAGCCGGGACAGGGCAGAGACCCAGTACTTC
.	TRBD2	TRBV30	TRBJ2-5	CAWSSLRTSGSPGGTQYF	TGTGCCTGGAGTTCTCTAAGGACTAGCGGGAGTCCGGGGGGGACCCAGTACTTC
.	.	TRBV7-2	TRBJ2-7	CASSLRFPGTYEQYF	TGTGCCAGCAGCTTACGATTTCCGGGTACCTACGAGCAGTACTTC
few	.	TRBV5-1	TRBJ1-3	CASSGQSLSGNTIYF	TGCGCCAGCAGCGGACAGTCGCTCTCTGGAAACACCATATATTTT
.	TRBD1	TRBV7-2	TRBJ2-7	CASRNRQGSEQYF	TGTGCCAGCAGGAACAGACAGGGAAGCGAGCAGTACTTC
.	.	TRBV30	TRBJ1-1	CASTRVLDTEAFF	TGTGCCTCGACTCGAGTACTTGACACTGAAGCTTTCTTT
.	.	TRBV6-1	TRBJ1-2	CASSEALRHAGYGYTF	TGTGCCAGCAGTGAAGCGCTTCGACATGCCGGCTATGGCTACACCTTC
.	TRBD1	TRBV19	TRBJ2-1	CASTDRGPLEVRSYNEQFF	TGTGCCAGTACCGACAGGGGGCCCTTGGAGGTTAGATCCTACAATGAGCAGTTCTTC
.	.	TRBV7-9	TRBJ1-2	CASSPTGAQHHF	TGTGCCAGCAGCCCGACGGGTGCACAACATCACTTC
.	.	TRBV5-6	TRBJ2-4	CASSLGLQNIQYF	TGTGCCAGCAGCTTGGGACTCCAAAACATTCAGTACTTC
.	.	TRBV5-1	TRBJ1-2	CASSWEDENYGYTF	TGCGCCAGCAGCTGGGAGGACGAAAACTATGGCTACACCTTC
.	.	TRBV6-5	TRBJ2-2	CASSGQPTGELFF	TGTGCCAGCAGTGGACAGCCCACCGGGGAGCTGTTTTTT
.	.	TRBV23-1	TRBJ1-5	CASSQSLPLTGANQPQHF	TGCGCCAGCAGTCAATCCCTCCCTTTGACAGGTGCCAATCAGCCCCAGCATTTT
.	TRBD2	TRBV5-1	TRBJ2-3	CASSSGLVTDTQYF	TGCGCCAGCAGCTCCGGACTAGTCACAGATACGCAGTATTTT
.	.	TRBV20-1	TRBJ1-1	CSAMNTIEAFF	TGCAGTGCCATGAACACCATTGAAGCTTTCTTT
.	TRBD2	TRBV4-3	TRBJ2-1	CASSQDQGLAGANEQFF	TGCGCCAGCAGCCAAGATCAGGGACTAGCGGGGGCCAATGAGCAGTTCTTC
.	.	TRBV10-1	TRBJ2-7	CASSDQVSGEPYEQYF	TGCGCCAGCAGTGACCAGGTATCGGGAGAACCCTACGAGCAGTACTTC
.	.	TRBV5-1	TRBJ1-2	CASSLVAGGLNGYTF	TGCGCCAGCAGCTTGGTCGCGGGGGGGCTCAACGGCTACACCTTC
once	TRBD2	TRBV6-5	TRBJ2-7	CASSYEGTSGGYEQYF	TGTGCCAGCAGTTACGAAGGGACTAGCGGGGGCTACGAGCAGTACTTC
.	.	TRBV28	TRBJ2-2	CASSSRPGELFF	TGTGCCAGCTCTAGTCGGCCCGGGGAGCTGTTTTTT